The 19 T cell receptor beta chains given below trace back to one sample, sequenced in a study of CXCR3-negative and CXCR3-positive naive CD8 T cells (dated by TCRdb to between 2019 and 2020). The instrument was a NextSeq 550. The Human TCR Profiling Kit (MiLaboratory) was used to make UMI-labeled 5' RACE TRB cDNA libraries. Reads reprocessed by TCRdb are summarized as one entry per CDR3 protein sequence, and DNA is absent. This sample's table carries more than 45,000 distinct CDR3 sequences. The top ten clones comprise 20% to 25% of the sample. Sequenced: memory CD8+ T cells from blood. In the paper's terms, the cell subset or site label means: conventional CD8+ memory T cells (TMEM), sorted as controls. Source of these receptors: a human donor in good health. Some clones in this sample may be carry-over from other donors' samples.

The V and J genes are TRBV29-1 and TRBJ2-2. The CDR3 covers 12 residues. CDR1 and CDR2 (germline): SQVTM, ANQGSEA. The CDR3: CSVEGNTGELFF.

The chain links TRBV4-2 to TRBJ2-3. Germline CDR1 and CDR2: LGHNA and YNFKEQ. This CDR3 spans 17 amino acids. This chain's CDR3 is CASSQRIGEHSPDTQYF.

J is TRBJ2-7 and V is TRBV28. CDR3 length equals 14 residues. Looked up from germline, CDR1 is MDHEN and CDR2 is SYDVKM. Here the CDR3 reads CASSFFAADGEQYF.

The genes are TRBV4-2 and TRBJ2-5; the D call of TRBD2 rests on TCRdb alone, since no DNA is present to check it. CDR1 is LGHNA, CDR2 YNFKEQ, per germline. The CDR3 contains 17 residues. Here the CDR3 reads CASSQDKGLAGEETQYF.

This sequence joins TRBV12-3 or TRBV12-4 and TRBJ1-3; the TCRdb call, TRBD1, lacks DNA for checking. The length of the CDR3 is 15 residues. The CDR3 sequence: CASSYAGGAGNTIYF.

The chain joins TRBV2 to TRBJ2-5; the D gene TCRdb calls, TRBD2, cannot be checked with no DNA. Germline CDR1 and CDR2: SNHLY and FYNNEI. The CDR3 runs to 13 residues. This CDR3 reads CASITSGIETQYF.

The chain carries TRBV4-2 and TRBJ1-2; as DNA is missing, the TRBD1 call by TCRdb cannot be tested. This CDR3 spans 17 amino acids. Germline CDR1 reads LGHNA; CDR2 reads YNFKEQ. CDR3 protein: CASSQIPRDRGADGYTF.

The chain combines TRBV28 with TRBJ2-7; TCRdb returns TRBD1, unconfirmable since there is no DNA. This CDR3 has 14 amino acids. The germline gives CDR1 MDHEN, CDR2 SYDVKM. This chain's CDR3 is CASSIRQGAYEQYF.

This chain links TRBV7-9 with TRBJ2-5; TCRdb returns TRBD1, unconfirmable since there is no DNA. The CDR3 has 16 amino acids. Germline V gene lookup returns CDR1 SEHNR and CDR2 FQNEAQ (reference sequence). CDR3 region: CASSLGPTGWQETQYF.

The chain has TRBV7-9 and TRBJ1-6. Germline V gene lookup returns CDR1 SEHNR and CDR2 FQNEAQ (reference sequence). The CDR3 has 13 residues. The chain's CDR3 is CASSLPYNSPLHF. Based on the CDR3 plus reference TRBV7-9 and TRBJ1-6, the full variable domain is DTGVSQNPRHKITKRGQNVTFRCDPISEHNRLYWYRQTLGQGPEFLTYFQNEAQLEKSRLLSDRFSAERPKGSFSTLEIQRTEQGDSAMYLCASSLPYNSPLHFGNGTRLTVT.

CDR3 region: CATSENRDPDTQYF. The chain carries TRBV24-1 and TRBJ2-3; there is no DNA to check the TCRdb D call of TRBD1. The V gene's germline CDR1 is KGHDR and CDR2 SFDVKD. The CDR3 is 14 amino acids.

The chain couples TRBV5-5 to TRBJ1-5; checking the TCRdb D call of TRBD1 is not possible without DNA. The CDR3 covers 17 residues. Germline V gene data show CDR1 as SGHKS and CDR2 as YYEKEE (reference sequence). CDR3 in amino acids: CASSLSSGVYSNQPQHF.

The J gene is TRBJ2-1, the V gene TRBV7-9; the D call from TCRdb, TRBD2, cannot be confirmed without DNA. CDR1 and CDR2 (germline): SEHNR, FQNEAQ (reference sequence). The CDR3 runs to 16 residues. CDR3 residues: CASSLAAGGYYNEQFF.

The J gene is TRBJ2-1, the V gene TRBV5-1; checking the TCRdb D call of TRBD2 is not possible without DNA. CDR3 length equals 15 residues. Looked up from germline, CDR1 is SGHRS and CDR2 is YFSETQ. This chain's CDR3 is CASSLVPSGGNEQFF.

This sequence joins TRBV12-3 or TRBV12-4 and TRBJ1-2. CDR3 length: 13 residues. The CDR3 reads CASSLSWSHGYTF.

The V and J genes are TRBV28 and TRBJ2-7; TCRdb reports TRBD1, a call that lacks DNA to check it against. The CDR3 has 14 residues. Germline V gene data show CDR1 as MDHEN and CDR2 as SYDVKM. Here the CDR3 reads CASSHGQGPYEQYF.

The V and J genes are TRBV2 and TRBJ2-7; TCRdb outputs TRBD2, but without DNA this stays unchecked. Germline lookup yields CDR1 SNHLY and CDR2 FYNNEI. The CDR3 has 19 residues. The CDR3 sequence is CASSEAMDVAGGSSYEQYF.

The V call is TRBV9, the J call TRBJ1-5. The CDR3 length is 14 residues. CDR1 is SGDLS, CDR2 YYNGEE, per germline. The CDR3 region is CASSVGAVGQPQHF.

V is TRBV7-9 and J is TRBJ1-4. CDR3 length: 14 amino acids. CDR1 and CDR2 from the germline V gene are SEHNR and FQNEAQ (reference sequence). The CDR3 spells CASSFASTNEKLFF.